This entry lists 7 T cell receptor beta chains sequenced from one sample in a study of blood T cells in healthy people across ages. With a J-beta primer mix and a sample-barcoded 5' primer, a second PCR ran about 7 to 11 cycles. TCRdb independently ran MiXCR on the 5' RACE reads; one entry per CDR3 protein. The table lists about 1.5 million distinct CDR3 sequences, roughly two fifths of them singletons. Sequencing was carried out using blood. The source of these receptors is a woman aged 18-29 years in good health.

This chain uses TRBV30 with TRBJ1-1, with unresolved D. This CDR3 has 12 amino acids. Germline V gene lookup returns CDR1 GTSNPN and CDR2 SVGIG (reference sequence). V dropped 4 bases and J dropped 7 bases, with 13 bases sitting between them. As DNA, the CDR3 is TGTGCCTGGAACGGGCAGAGGAGTGAAGCTTTCTTT. It is translated as CAWNGQRSEAFF.

The sample holds a few counts of this clonotype. DNA of the CDR3: TGCGCCAGCAGCCAAGATTGGCCCTCCCGGGACGCGAGCTCCTACGAGCAGTACTTC. Residues: CASSQDWPSRDASSYEQYF. The chain joins TRBV4-3 to TRBJ2-7; D may match TRBD1 or TRBD2 (5 bases each). V lost 0 bases and J lost 0, with 21 bases in between. The germline gives CDR1 LGHNA, CDR2 YSLEER. This CDR3 spans 19 amino acids.

The rearrangement uses TRBV20-1 and TRBJ2-1, with D uncertain. CDR1 and CDR2 from the germline V gene are DFQATT and SNEGSKA (reference sequence). The CDR3 loop spans 14 amino acids. V lost 6 bases and J 4 bases, leaving 16 bases between the germline ends. In nucleotides, the CDR3 is TGCAGTGCCACCCCCCTGACGGATTACAATGAGCAGTTCTTC. Amino acids: CSATPLTDYNEQFF.

The rearrangement joins TRBV11-2 to TRBJ2-7; no clear D gene. This CDR3 comprises 14 residues. Germline values: CDR1 SGHAT, CDR2 FQNNGV. V was cut by 5 bases and J by 0 bases, with 11 bases left in between. CDR3 coding DNA: TGTGCCAGCAGCGTGGACGGTCGCTCCTACGAGCAGTACTTC. Protein: CASSVDGRSYEQYF.

This clonotype was seen more than once but under ten times. This chain uses TRBV20-1 with TRBJ2-7, with 9 bases that match TRBD2. The length of the CDR3 is 13 residues. The V and J ends lost 5 bases and 2 bases, in that order; junction bases with no gene match: 4. Germline CDR1 reads DFQATT; CDR2 reads SNEGSKA (reference sequence). This chain's CDR3 is CSAGLAGAYEQYF. In DNA, the CDR3 is TGCAGTGCTGGGTTAGCGGGGGCCTACGAGCAGTACTTC.

This sequence joins TRBV27 and TRBJ1-2; 7 bases map to TRBD1. CDR3 length: 15 residues. After removal of 3 bases from V and 6 bases from J, the junction contained 10 bases not matched to a gene. Germline CDR1 reads MNHEY; CDR2 reads SMNVEV (reference sequence). CDR3 DNA: TGTGCCAGCAGTTTGGAGTGGGACAGCCCTAATGGCTACACCTTC. This translates into CASSLEWDSPNGYTF.

CDR3 DNA sequence: TGCAGTGCTAGGAGACTAGCGGGGGGGCTAGTAGAGACCCAGTACTTC. Protein product: CSARRLAGGLVETQYF. The chain couples TRBV20-1 to TRBJ2-5, with 14 bases fitting TRBD2. The CDR3 totals 16 residues. Germline trimming cut 3 bases from V and 4 bases from J; bases unmatched to any gene: 7. The germline gives CDR1 DFQATT, CDR2 SNEGSKA (reference sequence).